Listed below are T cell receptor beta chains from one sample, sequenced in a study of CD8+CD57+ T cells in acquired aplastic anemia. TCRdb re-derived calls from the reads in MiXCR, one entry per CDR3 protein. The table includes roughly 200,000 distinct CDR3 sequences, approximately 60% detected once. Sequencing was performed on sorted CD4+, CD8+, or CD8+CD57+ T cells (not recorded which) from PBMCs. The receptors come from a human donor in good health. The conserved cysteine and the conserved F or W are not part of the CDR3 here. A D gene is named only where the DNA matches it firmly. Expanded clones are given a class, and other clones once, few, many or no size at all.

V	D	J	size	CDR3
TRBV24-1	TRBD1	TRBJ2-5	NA	ATGDLRGQGGEETQY
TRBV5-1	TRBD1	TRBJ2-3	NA	ASSYQKTGGIDTQY
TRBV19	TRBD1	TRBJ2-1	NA	ASQDRAPYNEQS
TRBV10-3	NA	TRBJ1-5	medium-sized	AISEIYSNQPQH
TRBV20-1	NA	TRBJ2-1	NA	SARVGSSYNEQF
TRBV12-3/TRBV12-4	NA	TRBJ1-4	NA	ASRDPRGATNEKLF
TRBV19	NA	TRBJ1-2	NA	ASSLEFSLYGYT
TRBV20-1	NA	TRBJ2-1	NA	SASAGLTYNEQF
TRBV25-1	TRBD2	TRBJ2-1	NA	ASRRTSGGRNEQF
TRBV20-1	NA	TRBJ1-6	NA	SARDPRENSPLH
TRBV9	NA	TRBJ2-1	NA	ASGFNEQF
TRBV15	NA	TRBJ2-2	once	ATGNRVTGELF
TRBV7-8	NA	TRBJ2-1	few	ASSWVGNEQF
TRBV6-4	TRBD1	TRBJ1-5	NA	ASRPDRGLSNQPQH
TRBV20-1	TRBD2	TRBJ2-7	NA	SAIAGGLGEQY
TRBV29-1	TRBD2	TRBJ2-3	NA	SVEGGGRSDTQY
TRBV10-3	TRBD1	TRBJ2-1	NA	AIGQGDNEQF
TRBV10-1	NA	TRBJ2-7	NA	ASRVRISYEQY
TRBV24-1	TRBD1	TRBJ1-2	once	ATSDPRQGPYGYT
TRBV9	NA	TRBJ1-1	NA	ASTPTLLGGGGNTEAF
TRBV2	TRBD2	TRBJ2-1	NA	ASNSGGAGQF
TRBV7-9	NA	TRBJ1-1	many	ASSLIGGRGTEAF
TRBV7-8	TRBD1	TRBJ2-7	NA	ASNLDRGSGEQY
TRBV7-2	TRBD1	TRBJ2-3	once	ASSFRDRSTDTQY
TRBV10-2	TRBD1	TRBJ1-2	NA	ASSENTGVGYT
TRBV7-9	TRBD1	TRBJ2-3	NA	ASSFSGQGTDTQY
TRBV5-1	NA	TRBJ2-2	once	ASSLGTDTGELF
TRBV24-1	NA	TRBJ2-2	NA	ATSVRTGTGELF
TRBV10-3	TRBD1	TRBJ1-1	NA	ASISPGGANTEAF
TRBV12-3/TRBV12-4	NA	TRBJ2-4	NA	ASSSGYKNIQY
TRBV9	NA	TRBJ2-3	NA	ASSVAQNNEQY
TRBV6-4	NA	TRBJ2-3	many	ASSEGGATQY
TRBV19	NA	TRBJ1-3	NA	ASTYSDSGNTIY
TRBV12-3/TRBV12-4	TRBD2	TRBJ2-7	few	ASSYSGGGDEQY
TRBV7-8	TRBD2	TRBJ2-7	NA	ASSLRDSGRAIEQY
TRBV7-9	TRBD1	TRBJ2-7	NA	ASSSTGSYEQY
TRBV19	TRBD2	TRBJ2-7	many	ASSSGVVSGSNEQY
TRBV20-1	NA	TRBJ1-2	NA	SAIVGSNYGYT
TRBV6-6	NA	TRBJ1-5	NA	ASSYLGLGNQPQH
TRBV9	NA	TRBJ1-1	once	ASSVGRQSMNTEAF